The 3 T cell receptor beta chains below come from one sample, sequenced in a study of response to subunit inactivated influenza vaccine. TCRdb passed the RT-PCR reads through MiXCR, listing each CDR3 protein once. The sample holds hundreds of thousands of distinct CDR3 sequences, 15% to 18% seen once. The material was PBMCs from blood, obtained roughly 12 days after vaccination. Source of these receptors: a man in his fifties who received an inactivated influenza vaccine.

This clonotype showed up just a few times. This CDR3 is CASSQGYGQADEQYF. CDR3 coding DNA: TGTGCCAGCAGCCAGGGGTACGGACAGGCTGACGAGCAGTACTTC. V usage is TRBV4-2 and J usage is TRBJ2-7; 7 nucleotides align to TRBD1. The CDR3 contains 15 residues. Trimming cost V 3 bases and J 5 bases; bases outside gene matches: 10. Germline V gene data show CDR1 as LGHNA and CDR2 as YNFKEQ.

Only a few counts were recorded for this clonotype. The chain links TRBV28 to TRBJ2-7, with 10 bases fitting TRBD1. Per the germline V gene, CDR1 is MDHEN and CDR2 is SYDVKM. The CDR3 runs to 13 residues. Unmatched junction bases numbered 1, after V lost 3 bases and J lost 5 bases. The CDR3 sequence is CASSFGTGDEQYF. DNA for the CDR3: TGTGCCAGCAGTTTTGGGACAGGGGACGAGCAGTACTTC.

This chain uses TRBV20-1 with TRBJ2-5; D perhaps matches TRBD1 (6 bases). CDR1 and CDR2 from the germline V gene are DFQATT and SNEGSKA (reference sequence). This CDR3 is built from 12 residues. CDR3 bases: TGCAGCGGAAGGGGACATCAAGAGACCCAGTACTTC. It translates to CSGRGHQETQYF.